This T cell receptor beta chain was recovered during a study of blood T cell repertoires in COVID-19. Study as a whole: From T cells, B-cell-depleted T cells, or PBMCs came the material, which was cDNA or gDNA.

Produced via immunoSEQ multiplex PCR; TCRdb's table is partial and in-frame only. The profile covers 120,000 or so clones, with roughly 75% appearing a single time and more than 15% taken by the ten largest. V was clipped by 4 bases and J by 9 bases; unmatched bases: 5. The CDR3 loop spans 12 amino acids. Germline V CDR1 and CDR2: SQVTM, ANQGSEA. Material: peripheral blood. The chain recombines TRBV29-1 with TRBJ1-5; 8 bases match TRBD1. This receptor was obtained from a man in his sixties with active or convalescent COVID-19. DNA of the CDR3: TGCAGCGTTGGACAGGGGAATGCGCCCCAGCATTTT. Translation: CSVGQGNAPQHF. The complete variable domain, with remaining parts taken from reference TRBV29-1 and TRBJ1-5, reads SAVISQKPSRDICQRGTSLTIQCQVDSQVTMMFWYRQQPGQSLTLIATANQGSEATYESGFVIDKFPISRPNLTFSTLTVSNMSPEDSSIYLCSVGQGNAPQHFGDGTRLSIL.